These T cell receptor beta chains were read from a single sample in a study of OX40 agonist ivuxolimab in advanced cancers. Sequencing used immunoSEQ multiplex PCR; TCRdb keeps in-frame clones, though not all of them. The sample shows about 48,000 clones, roughly 83% of them seen only once. Sequenced material: CD4+ or CD8+ T cells sorted from blood, taken in a trial of the OX40 agonist ivuxolimab. Receptor source: an adult with an advanced solid tumor such as melanoma, head and neck, liver or kidney cancer. Each CDR3 is given without its conserved first and last residue. A D gene is named only where the DNA matches it firmly.

V	D	J	CDR3
TRBV18	TRBD2	TRBJ2-3	ASSRAGDTDTQY
TRBV7-9	.	TRBJ2-5	ASSQTDGGTQY
TRBV29-1	.	TRBJ2-2	SVDRDTGELF
TRBV6-5	.	TRBJ2-3	ASSDSRQGTDTQY
TRBV9	.	TRBJ2-2	ASSVLSNTGELF
TRBV7-2	.	TRBJ2-2	ASSLGRETGRTGELF
TRBV9	.	TRBJ2-5	ASSVGGTQETQY
TRBV30	.	TRBJ2-7	AWSVPRLLSLEQY
TRBV7-2	.	TRBJ2-7	ASSPDSFYEQY
TRBV7-8	TRBD2	TRBJ2-4	ASSSSPGGDIQY
TRBV19	.	TRBJ1-4	ASSIRGEGPTDEKLF
TRBV2	TRBD1	TRBJ1-6	ASSEQGGNSPLH
TRBV27	.	TRBJ2-1	ASSLRGRSEQF
TRBV7-3	TRBD2	TRBJ2-1	ASSLGLAGAEEQF
TRBV7-8	TRBD1	TRBJ2-7	ASSLRQGRDEQY
TRBV2	TRBD1	TRBJ2-2	ASIRQGRTGELF
TRBV5-1	.	TRBJ2-2	ASSLEPQGGTGELF
TRBV4-1	.	TRBJ2-1	ASSQDLGGGGRNEQF
TRBV29-1	TRBD1	TRBJ2-1	SVEDRNRGHDNEQF
TRBV30	.	TRBJ1-4	AWSVGVREDEKLF
TRBV5-1	TRBD1	TRBJ2-7	ASSPGQGNYEQY
TRBV7-3	.	TRBJ2-2	ASSLTPGGERAGELF
TRBV5-1	.	TRBJ1-2	ASSPVPGGANYGYT
TRBV4-3	.	TRBJ2-7	ASSQERGASYEQY
TRBV30	.	TRBJ1-1	AYRLWDFQNTEAF
TRBV5-6	.	TRBJ1-2	ASSLGQLAYGYT
TRBV27	TRBD2	TRBJ2-3	ASSGLAGFTDTQY
TRBV30	.	TRBJ2-7	AWTQGYSLEQY
TRBV28	.	TRBJ2-3	ASSSPSTDTQY
TRBV30	TRBD1	TRBJ1-2	AWRVTGGYYGYT
TRBV5-5	.	TRBJ1-6	ASSLDRVDNSPLH
TRBV6-4	.	TRBJ1-3	ASKIQGSGNTIY
TRBV6-5	TRBD1	TRBJ2-2	ASSYGTGAGELF
TRBV19	.	TRBJ1-5	ASSKGIDNQPQH
TRBV19	TRBD2	TRBJ2-5	ASSILSGGRGETQY
TRBV5-1	.	TRBJ2-5	ASSLGPGPIRETQY
TRBV10-3	.	TRBJ1-4	AISEKATNEKLF
TRBV25-1	.	TRBJ2-5	ASSEQWTSRTRVGTQY
TRBV15	TRBD1	TRBJ1-2	ATTQEPTGGGYT
TRBV4-2	TRBD2	TRBJ2-5	ASSHRWGGEAQY
TRBV27	.	TRBJ2-5	ASSLFYPPRMETQY
TRBV14	TRBD1	TRBJ1-1	ASSPITGGTEAF
TRBV7-9	TRBD1	TRBJ2-7	ASNPAGTGHYEQY
TRBV28	TRBD1	TRBJ1-1	ASSTQGQGNTEAF
TRBV6-5	.	TRBJ2-7	ASRPTGSFYEQY
TRBV5-1	.	TRBJ2-3	ASSSQRGDTQY
TRBV5-1	.	TRBJ2-5	ASSLDATPRGETQY
TRBV6-5	TRBD1	TRBJ2-7	ASTDRAYEQY
TRBV2	.	TRBJ1-1	ASSEGEFGGRAF
TRBV7-9	TRBD2	TRBJ2-3	ASSGRDPLQY
TRBV2	.	TRBJ1-3	ASRSGFSGNTIY
TRBV2	.	TRBJ1-1	ASSGGRIGTEAF
TRBV29-1	.	TRBJ1-1	SAGRMNTEAF
TRBV19	.	TRBJ2-3	ASSIGGNTDTQY
TRBV9	TRBD2	TRBJ2-3	ASSPIGTRATDTQY
TRBV19	TRBD1	TRBJ1-2	ASRDTGGIGGYT
TRBV6-1	.	TRBJ1-6	ASSEAIRQALGHLH
TRBV19	.	TRBJ1-1	ASNSQGMNTEAF